This T cell receptor beta chain was identified during a study of OX40 agonist ivuxolimab in advanced cancers. Study at large: The patients received ivuxolimab by intravenous route every 2 weeks at 0.01 to 10 mg/kg.

TCRdb's table, derived via immunoSEQ multiplex PCR, lists solely in-frame clones and lacks some. Altogether 20,000 to 25,000 clones are present, around 84% being singletons, with the ten largest covering more than 25%. In this sample, this clone is large. Material: CD4+ or CD8+ T cells sorted from blood, obtained in a trial of the OX40 agonist ivuxolimab. This sequence originates from an adult with an advanced solid tumor such as melanoma, head and neck, liver or kidney cancer.

The CDR3 DNA is TGTGCCAGCAGCTTCAGGCCGGGGAACACTGAAGCTTTCTTT. Protein: CASSFRPGNTEAFF. V is TRBV7-3 and J is TRBJ1-1; D unclear. This CDR3 has 14 amino acids. The V gene lost 3 bases and the J gene lost 1 base, with 9 bases spanning the gap. Germline CDR1 is SGHTA and CDR2 is FQGTGA. Looking up the rest from reference TRBV7-3 and TRBJ1-1 gives the full variable domain: GAGVSQTPSNKVTEKGKYVELRCDPISGHTALYWYRQSLGQGPEFLIYFQGTGAADDSGLPNDRFFAVRPEGSVSTLKIQRTERGDSAVYLCASSFRPGNTEAFFGQGTRLTVV.